The clone carrying this T cell receptor (beta chain) has only one observation. Some clones are missing from TCRdb's copy, which holds only in-frame ones; the method was immunoSEQ multiplex PCR. The sample lists approximately 70,000 clones; 87% were seen once. This CDR3 spans 12 amino acids. This specimen comes from a study of control samples from healthy donors and cancer patients. This chain links TRBV12-2 with TRBJ1-1; the D call in the table, TRBD1, was not verified against the DNA. TRBV12-2 is a pseudogene segment. Sequenced sample: blood. The TCR was taken from a woman aged 45-60 years in good health. CDR3 coding DNA: TGTGCAAGTCGCTTACCCAGGGCTGAAGCTTTCTTT. Translated: CASRLPRAEAFF.